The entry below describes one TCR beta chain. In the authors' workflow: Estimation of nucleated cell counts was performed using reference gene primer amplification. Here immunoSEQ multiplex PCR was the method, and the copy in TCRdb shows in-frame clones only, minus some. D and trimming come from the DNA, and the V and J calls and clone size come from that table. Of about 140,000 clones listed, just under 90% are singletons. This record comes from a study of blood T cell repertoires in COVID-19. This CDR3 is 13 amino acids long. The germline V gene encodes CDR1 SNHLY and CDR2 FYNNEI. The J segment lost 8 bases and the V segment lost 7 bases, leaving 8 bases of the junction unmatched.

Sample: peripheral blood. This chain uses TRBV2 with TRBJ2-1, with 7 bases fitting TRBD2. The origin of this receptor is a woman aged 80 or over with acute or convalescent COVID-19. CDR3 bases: TGTGCCAGCAACCAGCGGGGTGGGGATGAGCAGTTCTTC. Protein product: CASNQRGGDEQFF.